The 23 T cell receptor beta chains listed next were all sequenced from one sample in a study of cytomegalovirus exposure and HLA in healthy donors (dated by TCRdb to about 2017). The method was the immunoSEQ multiplex PCR assay. For the multiplex PCR, a mixture combining 60 forward primers for TCR Vbeta segments and 13 reverse primers for TCR Jbeta segments was used. The immuneACCESS repertoire file appears here via TCRdb, limited to in-frame rearrangements. These files lack a portion of the clones; in checked studies, under half of the deficit traces to unresolved V genes, and the cause of the others is not known. Present in this sample are around 140,000 clones, more than 60% of which were seen just once. The ten most abundant clones make up 3.3% of the sample. Sequenced sample: PBMCs. The receptors were sampled from a man aged 40-55 years in good health and CMV-seronegative.

This rearrangement joins TRBV7-2 to TRBJ1-3; D gene uncertain. The CDR3 runs 16 residues. CDR1 SGHTA and CDR2 FQGNSA come from the germline V gene. With 2 bases removed from V and 3 bases from J, the gap between germline ends came to 14 bases. CDR3 residues: CASSLQWYGDGNTIYF. CDR3 in DNA: TGTGCCAGCAGCTTACAATGGTACGGAGATGGAAACACCATATATTTT.

This chain links TRBV10-3 with TRBJ2-1; possibly TRBD2 for D (6 bases). CDR1 is ENHRY, CDR2 SYGVKD, per germline. V gave up 0 bases and J gave up 1 base, with 13 bases separating them. This CDR3 contains 17 residues. CDR3 protein: CAISESGGSGSYNEQFF. The CDR3 nucleotides read TGTGCCATCAGTGAGTCTGGAGGGTCGGGGTCCTACAATGAGCAGTTCTTC.

This clone appeared a few times. The chain links TRBV5-1 to TRBJ1-4; perhaps TRBD1 as D (5 bases). The V gene lost 1 base and the J gene lost 0 bases, with 10 bases spanning the gap. Germline CDR1 is SGHRS and CDR2 is YFSETQ. The CDR3 totals 16 residues. CDR3 DNA sequence: TGCGCCAGCAGCTTGTTCGGGGGAACAACTAATGAAAAACTGTTTTTT. Translating it yields CASSLFGGTTNEKLFF.

This clone was detected a few times. The CDR3 region has the DNA TGTGCCAGCAGCTTAGCTCTTGGGGGGGACCCTCGTGGCTACACCTTC. This translates into CASSLALGGDPRGYTF. This chain joins TRBV7-8 and TRBJ1-2; D may be TRBD1 (5 bases). Germline values: CDR1 SGHVS, CDR2 FQNEAQ. The CDR3 is made up of 16 amino acids. V lost 0 bases, J lost 7 bases, and 18 bases lay in between. The variable domain in full, completed from reference TRBV7-8 and TRBJ1-2, reads GAGVSQSPRYKVAKRGQDVALRCDPISGHVSLFWYQQALGQGPEFLTYFQNEAQLDKSGLPSDRFFAERPEGSVSTLKIQRTQQEDSAVYLCASSLALGGDPRGYTFGSGTRLTVV.

The rearrangement links TRBV6-4 to TRBJ1-1; weak D call: TRBD1 (5 bases). CDR3 size: 15 residues. Germline loops: CDR1 MRHNA, CDR2 SNTAGT. Trimming cost V 1 base and J 1 base, with 10 bases left between them. The CDR3 coding sequence is TGTGCCAGCAGTGACTTTGCAGGGTCGAACACTGAAGCTTTCTTT. Translated: CASSDFAGSNTEAFF.

This CDR3 reads CATSAGEGSDEQYF. The CDR3 bases are TGTGCCACCTCGGCGGGGGAGGGTTCGGACGAGCAGTACTTC. The chain employs TRBV15 and TRBJ2-7; 7 bases align to TRBD2. V was pared by 8 bases and J by 5 bases, with 12 bases of the junction left unmatched. The CDR3 length is 14 residues. Germline V gene data show CDR1 as LNHNV and CDR2 as YYDKDF (reference sequence).

This clone showed up just a few times. V and J are TRBV5-1 and TRBJ2-7; D is uncertain. Between the trimmed V and J ends, which lost 3 bases and 2 bases, there was a span of 6 bases. The CDR3 is made up of 12 amino acids. Germline CDR1 and CDR2: SGHRS and YFSETQ. This CDR3 reads CASSSQAYEQYF. The CDR3, as DNA: TGCGCCAGCAGCTCGCAGGCCTACGAGCAGTACTTC.

The chain has TRBV19 and TRBJ2-3; D unclear. The CDR3 runs to 13 residues. V was trimmed by 3 bases and J by 1 base, leaving 5 bases between them. CDR1 and CDR2 from the germline V gene are LNHDA and SQIVND (reference sequence). CDR3 residues: CASSIEGTDTQYF. The CDR3 coding sequence is TGTGCCAGTAGTATTGAGGGCACAGATACGCAGTATTTT.

V and J are TRBV19 and TRBJ2-1, with 9 nucleotides matching TRBD1. The V and J ends lost 4 bases and 8 bases, in that order; junction bases with no gene match: 6. Germline V gives CDR1 LNHDA, CDR2 SQIVND (reference sequence). The CDR3 totals 14 residues. The DNA of the CDR3 is TGTGCCAGTAGTAGACAGGGGGAAGGCGATGAGCAGTTCTTC. It yields the protein CASSRQGEGDEQFF.

This clone was observed a few times. This rearrangement joins TRBV6-5 to TRBJ2-7; 9 nucleotides line up with TRBD1. Germline assignment: CDR1 MNHEY and CDR2 SVGAGI. V was clipped by 3 bases and J by 4 bases; unmatched bases: 10. The CDR3 spans 16 residues. In nucleotides, the CDR3 is TGTGCCAGCAGTTATAGCCGGACAGGGGATTTGTACGAGCAGTACTTC. It translates to CASSYSRTGDLYEQYF.

V gene TRBV9 combines with J gene TRBJ2-7; 7 positions match TRBD1. The CDR3 sequence is 14 residues long. Germline V gene data show CDR1 as SGDLS and CDR2 as YYNGEE. V gave up 0 bases and J gave up 10 bases; unmatched junction bases: 10. Here the CDR3 reads CASSVDTNLGGQYF. The CDR3 region has the DNA TGTGCCAGCAGCGTAGACACCAATCTAGGGGGCCAGTACTTC.

This clone has just one count. The gene calls are TRBV5-1 and TRBJ1-2, with 10 bases matching TRBD1. V was clipped by 6 bases and J by 6 bases; unmatched bases: 14. The CDR3 totals 16 residues. Germline V gene sequence: CDR1 SGHRS, CDR2 YFSETQ. The CDR3 DNA follows: TGCGCCAGCATTACCGCTCCGGGACAGGGGTCCAATGGCTACACCTTC. Its translation is CASITAPGQGSNGYTF.

This clone was counted a few times. The rearrangement joins TRBV6-5 to TRBJ1-2; D remains ambiguous. This CDR3 spans 14 amino acids. CDR1 and CDR2 from the germline V gene are MNHEY and SVGAGI. The germline V and J ends were trimmed by 4 bases and 5 bases, with 14 bases remaining between them. This CDR3 is CASSLREGNYGYTF. The CDR3 coding sequence is TGTGCCAGCAGTTTAAGGGAGGGAAATTATGGCTACACCTTC.

The table lists this clone with a few counts. The sample carries other DNA sequences with the same CDR3. The V call is TRBV5-1, the J call TRBJ1-1, with 8 positions matching TRBD1. Germline V gene lookup returns CDR1 SGHRS and CDR2 YFSETQ. This CDR3 is 14 amino acids long. Germline trimming cut 3 bases from V and 1 base from J; bases unmatched to any gene: 2. The DNA of the CDR3 is TGCGCCAGCAGCTCAGGACAGGGGAACACTGAAGCTTTCTTT. This translates into CASSSGQGNTEAFF.

The chain uses TRBV6-6 and TRBJ2-5, with D perhaps TRBD2 (5 bases). Gene TRBJ2-7 matches the end of the DNA better, so the J call may be wrong. Germline CDR1 reads MNHNY; CDR2 reads SVGAGI (reference sequence). The CDR3 runs 15 residues. The CDR3 spells CASSFNVGEGYEQYF. DNA of the CDR3: TGTGCCAGCAGTTTTAACGTGGGAGAAGGATACGAGCAGTACTTC.

With regard to this clone: Other DNA variants within this sample encode the same CDR3. The V gene is TRBV9, the J gene TRBJ2-5, with 8 bases that match TRBD1. Germline CDR1 and CDR2: SGDLS and YYNGEE. V lost 2 bases to trimming and J lost 1 base; unmatched junction nucleotides: 1. CDR3 length: 14 amino acids. The CDR3 loop is CASSVGTGQETQYF. In DNA form, the CDR3 reads TGTGCCAGCAGCGTGGGGACAGGCCAAGAGACCCAGTACTTC.

This clone has only a few counts. The V gene is TRBV5-1, the J gene TRBJ1-6; D is unresolved. The CDR3 contains 15 residues. The germline V and J ends were trimmed by 4 bases and 6 bases, with 14 bases remaining between them. CDR1 SGHRS and CDR2 YFSETQ come from the germline V gene. For the CDR3, the DNA is TGCGCCAGCAGCCCCGAGGGAGTTCCTAATTCACCCCTCCACTTT. Encoded protein: CASSPEGVPNSPLHF.

The rearrangement uses TRBV4-2 and TRBJ2-2; 12 positions agree with TRBD1. CDR3 length equals 15 residues. The V segment lost 3 bases and the J segment 6 bases; nucleotides outside the gene matches: 2. Germline CDR1 reads LGHNA; CDR2 reads YNFKEQ. The CDR3 DNA sequence: TGTGCCAGCAGCCAGGGACAGGGGGCGGCCGGGGAGCTGTTTTTT. Protein sequence: CASSQGQGAAGELFF.

DNA for the CDR3: TGTGCCAGCAGCCGAGGGGAGGGAGAGACCCAGTACTTC. Translating gives CASSRGEGETQYF. This rearrangement joins TRBV5-5 to TRBJ2-5; TRBD2 aligns across 7 bases. From germline, CDR1 is SGHKS and CDR2 YYEKEE (reference sequence). J gave up 4 bases and V 4 bases, and 4 bases lay outside the gene matches. The CDR3 totals 13 residues.

V gene TRBV21-1 combines with J gene TRBJ1-2; no check of the table's D call, TRBD1, against the DNA was made. TRBV21-1 is annotated as a pseudogene. This CDR3 has 13 residues. The CDR3 nucleotides read TGTGCCAGCAGCATTACCAGGAACCCTGGCTACACCTTC. Its protein product is CASSITRNPGYTF.

This sequence joins TRBV18 and TRBJ1-1, with 7 positions matching TRBD1. The CDR3 runs to 16 residues. V lost 1 base, J lost 1 base, and 6 bases stayed unmatched. CDR1 is KGHSH, CDR2 LQKENI, per germline. The CDR3 DNA reads as TGTGCCAGCTCACCACGGGTCGGGACAGAGAACACTGAAGCTTTCTTT. This translates into CASSPRVGTENTEAFF.

The table lists this clone with a few counts. The chain is built from TRBV7-9 and TRBJ1-1; D is unresolved. This CDR3 is built from 15 residues. CDR1 and CDR2 (germline): SEHNR, FQNEAQ (reference sequence). The V gene lost 7 bases and the J gene lost 1 base, with 16 bases spanning the gap. The CDR3 DNA is TGTGCCAGCAACTATCCCGATATGCCGAACACTGAAGCTTTCTTT. Translated, it gives CASNYPDMPNTEAFF. Variable domain in full (rest from reference TRBV7-9 and TRBJ1-1): DTGVSQNPRHKITKRGQNVTFRCDPISEHNRLYWYRQTLGQGPEFLTYFQNEAQLEKSRLLSDRFSAERPKGSFSTLEIQRTEQGDSAMYLCASNYPDMPNTEAFFGQGTRLTVV.

The chain recombines TRBV5-1 with TRBJ2-5; a possible D gene is TRBD1 (5 bases). Germline CDR1 SGHRS, CDR2 YFSETQ. CDR3 size: 14 residues. The V end lost 0 bases, the J end lost 0 bases, and 6 bases lay between the germline ends. The CDR3 nucleotides read TGCGCCAGCAGCTTGGAGGGGTACCAAGAGACCCAGTACTTC. The encoded protein is CASSLEGYQETQYF.